The T cell receptor (beta chain) under discussion was sequenced for a study of blood T cells in healthy people across ages. Germline V gene lookup returns CDR1 SGHRS and CDR2 YFSETQ. CDR3 length: 14 residues. V shed 4 bases, J shed 8 bases, and the junction held 9 bases outside the gene matches. Individuals who donated were healthy Caucasians from Russia aged about 6 to 100. Findings and caveats of the study: Comparison with aged donors showed that long-lived donors had more naive CD4+ cells and higher diversity. A strong correlation was found between TCR beta diversity and the percentage of naive T cells.

This clonotype was observed a handful of times. Its antigen is not known. It was with a sample-barcoded 5' primer and a J-beta primer mix that a second PCR of roughly 7 to 12 cycles was run. The authors tagged each cDNA molecule using a template-switch adaptor with 12 random nucleotides. TCRdb re-called the 5' RACE reads through MiXCR, storing one row per CDR3 protein. In the table there are 700,000 to 950,000 distinct CDR3 sequences, 40% to 45% of which are singletons. The gene calls are TRBV5-1 and TRBJ2-4; 7 bases map to TRBD1. The TCR originated in a woman aged 55-69 years in good health. Sequencing was performed on blood. CDR3: CASSMNRGEDIQYF. The DNA of the CDR3 is TGCGCCAGCAGCATGAACAGGGGTGAGGACATTCAGTACTTC.